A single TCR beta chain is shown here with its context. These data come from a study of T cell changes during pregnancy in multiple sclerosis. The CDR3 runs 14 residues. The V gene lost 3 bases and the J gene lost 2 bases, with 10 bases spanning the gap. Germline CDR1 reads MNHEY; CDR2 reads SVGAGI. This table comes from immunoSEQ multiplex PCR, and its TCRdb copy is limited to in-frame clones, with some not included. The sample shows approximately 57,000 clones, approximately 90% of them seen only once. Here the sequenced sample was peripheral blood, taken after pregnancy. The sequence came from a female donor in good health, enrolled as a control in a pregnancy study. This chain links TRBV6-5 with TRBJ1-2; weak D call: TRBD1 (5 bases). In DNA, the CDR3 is TGTGCCAGCAGTTATCGGGGGGGGAACTATGGCTACACCTTC. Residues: CASSYRGGNYGYTF.